Listed below are T cell receptor beta chains from one sample, sequenced in a study of blood T cell repertoires in COVID-19. Repertoires were generated with immunoSEQ multiplex PCR, while TCRdb's copy carries only in-frame clones and drops some. Seen here are fewer than 250,000 clones, about 90% observed once, and the top ten hold more than 0.95%. The sequenced sample was peripheral blood. The receptors here all came from a man aged 30-40 years with acute or convalescent COVID-19. Both conserved end residues are trimmed from each CDR3. The D gene is left open where the match is weak.

d_call v_call cdr3_aa
NA TRBV13 ASRHSPSYEQY
NA TRBV5-1 ASSLSPGQGGETQY
NA TRBV28 ASSRLEMPLVVDEQF
TRBD1 TRBV14 ASSRDSFYDRY
NA TRBV10-3 AISDPQGNGYT
NA TRBV20-1 SASRVSGNTIY
NA TRBV30 AWKVSYARDTEAF
TRBD2 TRBV7-2 ASSFELAGAVQY
NA TRBV11-2 ASSLVPLGVVAF
NA TRBV7-2 ASSLWDSNSPLH
NA TRBV10-1 ASSEGRGWTDTQY
NA TRBV28 ASSLVGAEAF
NA TRBV28 ASSLIKLSQPQH
NA TRBV7-3 ASSLTNQETQY
NA TRBV5-6 ASSLWSGMQQETQY
NA TRBV30 AWSNRLGTEQPQH
TRBD2 TRBV13 ASSFGGRVAQETQY
TRBD2 TRBV5-1 ASSLVLAGNGNEQF
NA TRBV21-1 ASSKETGTAIPYSYEQY
TRBD1 TRBV10-2 ASVQGSNQPQH
TRBD1 TRBV11-2 ASSPGGLTNTGELF
NA TRBV7-3 ASSYGRYNEQF
TRBD1 TRBV19 ASSIEKGTDYGYT
NA TRBV29-1 SVGTDSYEQY
TRBD1 TRBV15 ATSRGLLGQGNQPQH
NA TRBV7-9 ASSLGGRSSYNSPLH
NA TRBV11-2 ASSLDNRYTEAF
TRBD1 TRBV7-9 ASSEGTGLSTDTQY
NA TRBV6-5 ASKKTGSNEKLF
NA TRBV30 AWSVSETTKLF
TRBD1 TRBV5-1 ASSWAPGQSYEQY
NA TRBV2 ASRGHRDHQETQY
NA TRBV4-1 ASSQDRALPAPGELF
TRBD1 TRBV5-1 ASSPGQGPWGEKLF
TRBD2 TRBV28 ASLWGGMDTGELF
TRBD2 TRBV28 ASKRGRDYEQY
NA TRBV28 ASSLPRGRYEQY
NA TRBV5-1 ASSRGGDGQPQH
TRBD1 TRBV12-5 ASGLVLGQGNQPQH
NA TRBV29-1 SVEYYNEQF
NA TRBV18 ASSSLGEQY
TRBD1 TRBV30 AWSVSRTGIYTEAF
TRBD2 TRBV12-3/TRBV12-4 ASSLTSGHEQY
TRBD1 TRBV14 ASSPRQGAIYEQY
NA TRBV14 ASSPNSGTQY
TRBD1 TRBV5-1 ASSLGDSLTDTQY
TRBD1 TRBV11-2 ASSPGQVVSSYNSPLH
TRBD1 TRBV27 ASSLSGTGALYEQY
TRBD2 TRBV9 ASSVGASGSTEQF
TRBD2 TRBV6-5 ASIKSGGGAYEQY
TRBD2 TRBV13 ASSIRTSQGF
NA TRBV28 ASSLINTEAF
TRBD2 TRBV5-1 ASSLTGGEDGELF
TRBD1 TRBV28 ASTGTGFGEQF
NA TRBV24-1 ATSDKQLAKNIQY
NA TRBV9 ASSEGTSSTDTQY
TRBD2 TRBV2 ASSAGRGEAGELF